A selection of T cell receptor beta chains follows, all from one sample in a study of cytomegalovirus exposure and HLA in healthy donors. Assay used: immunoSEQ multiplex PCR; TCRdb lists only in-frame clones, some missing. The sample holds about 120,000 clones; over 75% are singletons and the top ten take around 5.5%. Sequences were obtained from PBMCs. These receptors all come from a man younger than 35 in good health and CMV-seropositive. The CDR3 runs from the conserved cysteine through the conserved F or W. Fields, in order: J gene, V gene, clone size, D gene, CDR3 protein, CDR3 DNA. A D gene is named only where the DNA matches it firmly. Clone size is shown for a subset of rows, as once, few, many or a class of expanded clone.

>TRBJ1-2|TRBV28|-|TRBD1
CASSLQGAGGYTF
TGTGCCAGCAGTTTACAGGGGGCCGGGGGCTACACCTTC
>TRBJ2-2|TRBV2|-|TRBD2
CASRRGGGGELFF
TGTGCCAGCAGGCGGGGGGGTGGCGGGGAGCTGTTTTTT
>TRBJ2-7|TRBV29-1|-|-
CSVVAGFEQYF
TGCAGCGTTGTTGCAGGGTTTGAGCAGTACTTC
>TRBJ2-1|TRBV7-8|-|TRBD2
CASSSRQWASGSISYNEQFF
TGTGCCAGCAGCTCCCGCCAGTGGGCTAGCGGGAGTATCTCCTACAATGAGCAGTTCTTC
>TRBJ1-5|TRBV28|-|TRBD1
CASSWGTGSQPQHF
TGTGCCAGCAGTTGGGGGACAGGGAGTCAGCCCCAGCATTTT
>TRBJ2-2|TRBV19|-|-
CASRARGAVNTGELFF
TGTGCCAGTAGAGCCCGGGGGGCTGTGAACACCGGGGAGCTGTTTTTT
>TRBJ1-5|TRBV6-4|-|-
CASSDRGGQPQHF
TGTGCCAGCAGTGACAGGGGAGGCCAGCCCCAGCATTTT
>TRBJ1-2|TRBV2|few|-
CASSEQGLYGYTF
TGTGCCAGCAGTGAACAGGGCCTCTATGGCTACACCTTC
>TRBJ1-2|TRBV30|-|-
CAWSLGSRGYTF
TGTGCCTGGAGTCTAGGCTCGCGGGGCTACACCTTC
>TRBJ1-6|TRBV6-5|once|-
CASSVTGSNNSPLHF
TGTGCCAGCAGCGTTACAGGGTCCAATAATTCACCCCTCCACTTT
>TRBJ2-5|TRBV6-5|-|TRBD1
CASSFQQGKTQYF
TGTGCCAGCAGTTTTCAACAGGGGAAGACCCAGTACTTC
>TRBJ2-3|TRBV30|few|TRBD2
CAWSSTSGSLGTDTQYF
TGTGCCTGGAGTTCAACTAGCGGGAGCCTTGGCACAGATACGCAGTATTTT
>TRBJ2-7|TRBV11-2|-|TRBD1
CASSYGQGFDEQYF
TGTGCCAGCAGCTACGGACAGGGGTTCGACGAGCAGTACTTC
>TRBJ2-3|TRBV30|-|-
CAWSVGRRDTQYF
TGTGCCTGGAGTGTGGGGAGGAGGGACACGCAGTATTTT
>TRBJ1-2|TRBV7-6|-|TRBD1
CASSPGQGEYYGYTF
TGTGCCAGCAGCCCCGGACAGGGGGAATACTATGGCTACACCTTC
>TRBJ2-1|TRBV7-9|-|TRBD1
CASSGPGQGYNEQFF
TGTGCCAGCAGCGGGCCGGGACAGGGCTACAATGAGCAGTTCTTC
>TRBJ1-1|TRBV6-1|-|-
CASSAPGQPNTEAFF
TGTGCCAGCAGTGCTCCGGGACAACCGAACACTGAAGCTTTCTTT
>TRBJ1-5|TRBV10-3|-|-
CAISETPQGSNQPQHF
TGTGCCATCAGTGAGACTCCTCAGGGGAGCAATCAGCCCCAGCATTTT
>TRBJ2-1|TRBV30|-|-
CASNARDRGLTSGRSFRSYNEQFF
TGTGCCTCAAACGCGCGGGACAGGGGCCTTACTAGCGGGAGAAGTTTTCGGTCCTACAATGAGCAGTTCTTC
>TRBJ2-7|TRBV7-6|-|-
CASSLYEDEQYF
TGTGCCAGCAGCTTATACGAGGACGAGCAGTACTTC
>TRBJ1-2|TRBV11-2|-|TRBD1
CASSVDRGYGYTF
TGTGCCAGCAGCGTGGACAGGGGATATGGCTACACCTTC
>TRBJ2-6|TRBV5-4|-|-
CASSLDRAIANGLTF
TGTGCCAGCAGCTTGGACAGGGCGATCGCCAACGGCCTGACTTTC
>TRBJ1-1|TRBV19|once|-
CASSPVMNTEAFF
TGTGCCAGTAGTCCGGTCATGAACACTGAAGCTTTCTTT
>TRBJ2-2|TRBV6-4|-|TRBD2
CASSDEALASTGELFF
TGTGCCAGCAGTGACGAAGCACTAGCGTCGACCGGGGAGCTGTTTTTT
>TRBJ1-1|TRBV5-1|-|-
CASSLSRATEAFF
TGCGCCAGCTCTTTGAGCAGGGCCACTGAAGCTTTCTTT
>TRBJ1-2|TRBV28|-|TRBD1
CASSLFIPGQGAGHYGYTF
TGTGCCAGCAGTTTATTCATCCCGGGACAGGGGGCGGGGCACTATGGCTACACCTTC
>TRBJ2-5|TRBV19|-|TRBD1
CASRPTGTGIETQYF
TGTGCCAGCAGGCCGACGGGGACAGGGATTGAGACCCAGTACTTC
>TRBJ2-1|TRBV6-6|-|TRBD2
CASSPGTSGSREQFF
TGTGCCAGCAGCCCCGGGACTAGCGGGTCTCGTGAGCAGTTCTTC
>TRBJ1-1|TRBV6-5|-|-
CASLAGVSSNTEAFF
TGTGCCAGCCTCGCCGGGGTATCTTCGAACACTGAAGCTTTCTTT
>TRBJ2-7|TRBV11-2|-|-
CASSSGSYEQYF
TGTGCCAGCAGCTCAGGGTCCTACGAGCAGTACTTC
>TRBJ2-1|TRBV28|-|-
CASSYAGLVNEQFF
TGTGCCAGCAGTTACGCAGGGTTGGTCAATGAGCAGTTCTTC
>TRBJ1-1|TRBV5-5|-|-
CASSLGRATEAFF
TGTGCCAGCAGCTTGGGGAGGGCTACTGAAGCTTTCTTT
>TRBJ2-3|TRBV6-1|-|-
CASSEEPGRITDTQYF
TGTGCCAGCAGTGAAGAGCCGGGGAGGATCACAGATACGCAGTATTTT
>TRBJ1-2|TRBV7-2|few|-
CASSRPQAPRGYTF
TGTGCCAGCAGCCGTCCTCAGGCCCCCCGGGGCTACACCTTC
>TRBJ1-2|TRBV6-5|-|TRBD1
CASRGQGDGYGYTF
TGTGCCAGCAGGGGACAGGGGGACGGCTATGGCTACACCTTC
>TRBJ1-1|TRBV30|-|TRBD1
CAWSVQGGLNTEAFF
TGTGCCTGGAGTGTACAGGGGGGACTGAACACTGAAGCTTTCTTT
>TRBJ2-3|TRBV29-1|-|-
CSGERVAGATQYF
TGCAGCGGGGAAAGGGTAGCTGGGGCTACGCAGTATTTT
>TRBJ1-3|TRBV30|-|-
CAWSFVVSGENTIYF
TGTGCCTGGAGTTTCGTGGTTTCGGGGGAGAACACCATATATTTT
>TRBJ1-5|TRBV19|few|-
CASSISGFYSNQPQHF
TGTGCCAGTAGTATTAGCGGTTTCTATAGCAATCAGCCCCAGCATTTT
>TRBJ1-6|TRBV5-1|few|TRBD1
CASSLVSRDRVSPLHF
TGCGCCAGCAGCTTGGTCTCCCGGGACAGGGTTTCACCCCTCCACTTT
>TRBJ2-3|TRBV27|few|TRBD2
CASSFTSGTPQDTQYF
TGTGCCAGCAGTTTTACTAGCGGGACACCGCAAGATACGCAGTATTTT
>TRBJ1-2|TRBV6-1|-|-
CASSIEAGYGYTF
TGTGCCAGCAGCATTGAAGCCGGGTATGGCTACACCTTC
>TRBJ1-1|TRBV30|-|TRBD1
CAHQGARTEAFF
TGTGCACATCAGGGGGCGAGAACTGAAGCTTTCTTT
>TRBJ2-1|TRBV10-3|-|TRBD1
CAISESIQGSYNEQFF
TGTGCCATCAGTGAATCGATACAGGGGTCCTACAATGAGCAGTTCTTC
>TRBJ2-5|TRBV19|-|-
CASSIRGGETQYF
TGTGCCAGTAGTATAAGGGGGGGCGAGACCCAGTACTTC
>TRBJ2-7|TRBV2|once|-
CASREGPANEQYF
TGTGCCAGCAGGGAAGGTCCCGCCAACGAGCAGTACTTC
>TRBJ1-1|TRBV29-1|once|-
CSVEDGAENTEAFF
TGCAGCGTTGAAGATGGGGCAGAGAACACTGAAGCTTTCTTT
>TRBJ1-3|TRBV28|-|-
CASSFVRTLDTIYF
TGTGCCAGCAGTTTCGTCAGAACCCTGGACACCATATATTTT